Shown below are 29 T cell receptor beta chains from a single sample sequenced in a study of cytomegalovirus exposure and HLA in healthy donors. Sequencing was performed with immunoSEQ multiplex PCR; in TCRdb, only in-frame clones are kept and a portion is missing. The sample consists of about 330,000 clones, roughly 87% of them appearing once. Sequencing was done on a sample of PBMCs. All receptors derive from a woman aged 30 to 39 in good health and CMV-seropositive.

The chain carries TRBV5-1 and TRBJ1-4, with D unclear. V lost 4 bases and J 5 bases, leaving 12 bases between the germline ends. This CDR3 is built from 14 residues. CDR1 is SGHRS and CDR2 is YFSETQ in the germline V gene. This CDR3 is CASSPELPNEKLFF. The CDR3 DNA reads as TGCGCCAGCAGCCCGGAACTCCCGAATGAAAAACTGTTTTTT.

The chain is built from TRBV7-3 and TRBJ2-5; D remains unclear. V was cut by 2 bases and J by 4 bases, with 17 bases left in between. Germline V lookup: CDR1 SGHTA, CDR2 FQGTGA. This CDR3 region has 16 residues. The CDR3 nucleotides are TGTGCCAGCAGCTTAGGGCCGCTAGTATCCAGAGAGACCCAGTACTTC. This gives the protein CASSLGPLVSRETQYF.

V gene TRBV5-1 combines with J gene TRBJ1-4; D not resolved. Per the germline V gene, CDR1 is SGHRS and CDR2 is YFSETQ. Trimming removed 0 bases at V and 0 bases at J, with 9 bases between. The CDR3 is 16 residues long. CDR3 region: CASSLAPTATNEKLFF. The DNA of the CDR3 is TGCGCCAGCAGCTTGGCCCCCACAGCAACTAATGAAAAACTGTTTTTT.

This sequence joins TRBV27 and TRBJ1-3; D may be TRBD1 (6 bases). The germline CDR1 and CDR2 sequences are MNHEY and SMNVEV (reference sequence). The CDR3 length is 14 residues. With 2 bases removed from V and 2 bases from J, the gap between germline ends came to 7 bases. CDR3 DNA: TGTGCCAGCAGTTTACAGGGGACTGGAAACACCATATATTTT. This codes for CASSLQGTGNTIYF.

DNA of the CDR3: TGCGCCAGCAGCCAGATAGCGGGGGTAAAAGAGACCCAGTACTTC. It yields the protein CASSQIAGVKETQYF. This chain connects TRBV5-1 to TRBJ2-5; 9 bases are a match to TRBD2. The germline CDR1 and CDR2 sequences are SGHRS and YFSETQ. Unmatched junction bases numbered 7, after V lost 4 bases and J lost 3 bases. CDR3 size: 15 residues.

The V and J genes are TRBV11-2 and TRBJ1-1, with D possibly matching TRBD1 (6 bases). The V gene lost 6 bases and the J gene lost 1 base, with 9 bases spanning the gap. CDR3 length: 13 amino acids. Germline CDR1 is SGHAT and CDR2 is FQNNGV. CDR3: CASREQGNTEAFF. In nucleotides, the CDR3 is TGTGCCAGCAGGGAACAGGGGAACACTGAAGCTTTCTTT.

The gene calls are TRBV30 and TRBJ2-7; perhaps TRBD2 as D (5 bases). Germline loops: CDR1 GTSNPN, CDR2 SVGIG (reference sequence). This CDR3 contains 13 residues. V lost 2 bases, J lost 0 bases, and 8 bases lay in between. The CDR3: CAWSRESSYEQYF. CDR3 sequence (DNA): TGTGCCTGGAGTAGGGAGAGCTCCTACGAGCAGTACTTC.

This clone was observed once. The gene calls are TRBV15 and TRBJ1-2, with D possibly matching TRBD1 (5 bases). This CDR3 comprises 15 residues. V was shortened by 5 bases and J by 4 bases, with 17 bases between the two germline ends. Germline V gene sequence: CDR1 LNHNV, CDR2 YYDKDF (reference sequence). The CDR3 spells CATSETRGTLYGYTF. In nucleotides, the CDR3 is TGTGCCACCAGCGAGACTCGGGGGACCCTCTATGGCTACACCTTC.

The chain recombines TRBV10-2 with TRBJ2-1, with 13 positions matching TRBD2. This CDR3 is built from 14 residues. The V gene's germline CDR1 is WSHSY and CDR2 SAAADI. J lost 5 bases, V lost 8 bases, and 3 bases had no gene match. The CDR3 nucleotides are TGCGCCAGCCAAACTAGCGGGGGGGACAATGAGCAGTTCTTC. It codes for CASQTSGGDNEQFF.

The chain joins TRBV29-1 to TRBJ2-7; 10 bases are a match to TRBD1. This CDR3 region has 17 residues. Germline V CDR1 and CDR2: SQVTM, ANQGSEA. Unmatched junction bases numbered 9, after V lost 1 base and J lost 0 bases. This chain's CDR3 is CSVEGGGDRGSSYEQYF. CDR3 DNA: TGCAGCGTTGAAGGCGGCGGGGACAGGGGAAGCTCCTACGAGCAGTACTTC.

This clone was counted a few times. This chain joins TRBV30 and TRBJ1-1; 7 bases fit TRBD1. The CDR3 is made up of 13 amino acids. Germline V lookup: CDR1 GTSNPN, CDR2 SVGIG (reference sequence). J was trimmed by 0 bases and V by 7 bases; bases with no gene match: 5. The CDR3 loop reads CAYQGELNTEAFF. CDR3 bases: TGTGCCTACCAGGGGGAACTGAACACTGAAGCTTTCTTT. Complete variable domain (other parts from reference TRBV30 and TRBJ1-1): SQTIHQWPATLVQPVGSPLSLECTVEGTSNPNLYWYRQAAGRGLQLLFYSVGIGQISSEVPQNLSASRPQDRQFILSSKKLLLSDSGFYLCAYQGELNTEAFFGQGTRLTVV.

Remarks on this clone: At the DNA level, this CDR3 is encoded by other sequences in the same sample as well. The chain is built from TRBV5-1 and TRBJ1-2; 8 bases are a match to TRBD1. The CDR3 has 14 amino acids. With 0 bases clipped from V and 4 bases from J, the junction kept 2 bases outside the gene matches. From germline, CDR1 is SGHRS and CDR2 YFSETQ. The CDR3 loop reads CASSLGTGPYGYTF. CDR3 DNA sequence: TGCGCCAGCAGCTTGGGGACAGGGCCCTATGGCTACACCTTC.

The gene calls are TRBV5-6 and TRBJ2-7; D possibly uses TRBD1 or TRBD2 (5 bases each). Germline V CDR1 and CDR2: SGHDT, YYEEEE. CDR3 length equals 13 residues. The germline V and J ends were trimmed by 2 bases and 2 bases, with 8 bases remaining between them. This CDR3 reads CASSLPGPYEQYF. The CDR3 nucleotides are TGTGCCAGCAGCTTACCGGGACCCTACGAGCAGTACTTC.

The chain has TRBV4-1 and TRBJ2-2, with D unresolved. Germline V gene data show CDR1 as MGHRA and CDR2 as YSYEKL. The CDR3 has 12 residues. Trimming shortened V by 5 bases and J by 6 bases, and 7 bases separated the two germline ends. This CDR3 reads CASSTAAGELFF. DNA of the CDR3: TGCGCCAGCAGCACGGCGGCCGGGGAGCTGTTTTTT.

The chain is built from TRBV27 and TRBJ2-3, with 16 bases matching TRBD2. Germline V gene lookup returns CDR1 MNHEY and CDR2 SMNVEV (reference sequence). V lost 5 bases and J lost 3; bases outside the gene matches: 11. The CDR3 is 19 amino acids. CDR3 sequence: CASSPGLAGGAKATDTQYF. The CDR3 region has the DNA TGTGCCAGCAGTCCGGGACTAGCGGGGGGGGCCAAAGCTACAGATACGCAGTATTTT.

The chain joins TRBV5-1 to TRBJ1-1; possibly TRBD1 for D (6 bases). Germline CDR1 is SGHRS and CDR2 is YFSETQ. The CDR3 is made up of 17 amino acids. Trimming took 0 bases from V and 2 from J, leaving 17 bases between them. The CDR3 loop reads CASSLVAGAPSNTEAFF. The CDR3 DNA is TGCGCCAGCAGCTTGGTGGCAGGGGCTCCTTCCAACACTGAAGCTTTCTTT. The complete variable domain, with remaining parts taken from reference TRBV5-1 and TRBJ1-1, reads KAGVTQTPRYLIKTRGQQVTLSCSPISGHRSVSWYQQTPGQGLQFLFEYFSETQRNKGNFPGRFSGRQFSNSRSEMNVSTLELGDSALYLCASSLVAGAPSNTEAFFGQGTRLTVV.

The CDR3 protein is CASSRGASGKGEQFF. In DNA form, the CDR3 reads TGTGCCAGCAGCCGGGGGGCTAGCGGGAAGGGTGAGCAGTTCTTC. V and J are TRBV7-2 and TRBJ2-1, with TRBD2 matching 9 bases. CDR1 is SGHTA and CDR2 is FQGNSA in the germline V gene. This CDR3 is built from 15 residues. The trim removed 5 bases at V and 9 bases at J, leaving 11 bases unmatched. The full variable domain, rest sourced from reference TRBV7-2 and TRBJ2-1, is GAGVSQSPSNKVTEKGKDVELRCDPISGHTALYWYRQSLGQGLEFLIYFQGNSAPDKSGLPSDRFSAERTGGSVSTLTIQRTQQEDSAVYLCASSRGASGKGEQFFGPGTRLTVL.

In its sample, this clone was seen a few times. The chain carries TRBV4-2 and TRBJ2-7; D gene ambiguous. Trimming stripped 1 base from V and 5 bases from J, with 6 bases between. The germline gives CDR1 LGHNA, CDR2 YNFKEQ. CDR3 length equals 12 residues. The CDR3 spells CASSQGRDEQYF. CDR3 nucleotides: TGTGCCAGCAGCCAAGGACGGGACGAGCAGTACTTC.

The chain recombines TRBV5-6 with TRBJ1-1; 9 positions match TRBD1. The V and J ends lost 0 bases and 0 bases, in that order; junction bases with no gene match: 3. The CDR3 consists of 16 residues. Germline CDR1 SGHDT, CDR2 YYEEEE. In DNA, the CDR3 is TGTGCCAGCAGCTTGGCACAGGGGGCCTTGAACACTGAAGCTTTCTTT. Translated, it gives CASSLAQGALNTEAFF. Full variable domain (rest looked up from reference TRBV5-6 and TRBJ1-1): DAGVTQSPTHLIKTRGQQVTLRCSPKSGHDTVSWYQQALGQGPQFIFQYYEEEERQRGNFPDRFSGHQFPNYSSELNVNALLLGDSALYLCASSLAQGALNTEAFFGQGTRLTVV.

The chain joins TRBV7-2 to TRBJ2-1; 13 bases match TRBD2. CDR1 and CDR2 (germline): SGHTA, FQGNSA. The CDR3 contains 13 residues. V lost 2 bases and J lost 14; bases outside the gene matches: 3. The CDR3 reads CASSLPGLAGKFF. CDR3 nucleotide sequence: TGTGCCAGCAGCTTACCGGGACTAGCGGGAAAGTTCTTC.

The rearrangement uses TRBV13 and TRBJ1-1, with D possibly TRBD1 on 5 matching bases. Germline loops: CDR1 PRHDT, CDR2 FYEKMQ (reference sequence). Trimming took off 2 bases at V and 0 bases at J, with 13 bases between the two ends. The CDR3 totals 16 residues. The CDR3: CASSLQKWGMNTEAFF. The CDR3 region has the DNA TGTGCCAGCAGCTTACAGAAATGGGGGATGAACACTGAAGCTTTCTTT.

This chain connects TRBV9 to TRBJ2-7; TRBD2 agrees at 7 bases. CDR1 is SGDLS and CDR2 is YYNGEE in the germline V gene. The CDR3 loop spans 16 amino acids. J gave up 4 bases and V 4 bases, and 14 bases lay outside the gene matches. CDR3 in amino acids: CASSPGTTRASYEQYF. CDR3 in DNA: TGTGCCAGCAGCCCGGGGACTACTCGCGCAAGTTACGAGCAGTACTTC.

The chain couples TRBV15 to TRBJ2-1; D gene uncertain. CDR1 LNHNV and CDR2 YYDKDF come from the germline V gene (reference sequence). The ends were cut back, 3 bases at V and 3 bases at J, with 9 bases in the middle. CDR3 size: 14 residues. The CDR3 region has the DNA TGTGCCACCAGCAGCCCGGCGGTCTACAATGAGCAGTTCTTC. The encoded protein is CATSSPAVYNEQFF.

The chain links TRBV7-3 to TRBJ1-2, with D possibly being TRBD1 (5 bases). CDR3 size: 14 residues. Germline V CDR1 and CDR2: SGHTA, FQGTGA. V gave up 1 base and J gave up 6 bases, with 12 bases separating them. The CDR3 region is CASSLNGGKDGYTF. CDR3 DNA: TGTGCCAGCAGCTTAAATGGGGGGAAGGATGGCTACACCTTC.

The gene calls are TRBV28 and TRBJ1-5, with unresolved D. The CDR3 sequence is 14 residues long. V was cut by 2 bases and J by 4 bases, with 9 bases left in between. CDR1 MDHEN and CDR2 SYDVKM come from the germline V gene. This CDR3 reads CASSLGGSNQPQHF. For the CDR3, the DNA is TGTGCCAGCAGTTTAGGTGGCAGTAATCAGCCCCAGCATTTT.

The V and J genes are TRBV9 and TRBJ2-2; TRBD2 matches 10 bases. Germline trimming cut 0 bases from V and 4 bases from J; bases unmatched to any gene: 3. Germline V CDR1 and CDR2: SGDLS, YYNGEE. The CDR3 consists of 16 residues. CDR3 coding DNA: TGTGCCAGCAGCGTAGGAAGCGGGGGGGCCACCGGGGAGCTGTTTTTT. Translating gives CASSVGSGGATGELFF.

The chain employs TRBV4-3 and TRBJ2-7, with D tentatively TRBD2 (6 bases). The V gene's germline CDR1 is LGHNA and CDR2 YSLEER. V was pared by 5 bases and J by 3 bases, with 14 bases between. There are 14 residues in the CDR3. The CDR3 region is CASSAYRGLYEQYF. CDR3 coding DNA: TGCGCCAGCAGCGCTTACCGGGGACTCTACGAGCAGTACTTC.

The chain joins TRBV10-3 to TRBJ2-3, with D uncertain. V was shortened by 6 bases and J by 1 base, with 11 bases between the two germline ends. Germline CDR1 and CDR2: ENHRY and SYGVKD. The CDR3 has 14 amino acids. The CDR3: CAISRRSGTDTQYF. In nucleotides, the CDR3 is TGTGCCATCAGCCGACGGAGCGGCACAGATACGCAGTATTTT.

CDR3 nucleotides: TGTGCCAGCACCTTTAGCGGTTCCAACAATGAGCAGTTCTTC. Its protein product is CASTFSGSNNEQFF. The chain couples TRBV28 to TRBJ2-1, with D possibly matching TRBD2 (6 bases). Trimming left V 7 bases short and J 5 bases short, with 15 bases between. The CDR3 has 14 residues. Germline CDR1 reads MDHEN; CDR2 reads SYDVKM.